This T cell receptor (beta chain) was recorded in a study of identical twins. Study-level findings and limits: Within cord blood, abundant beta clonotypes carried fewer insertions, but memory repertoires showed no such trend.

This CDR3 region has 13 residues. V gave up 1 base and J gave up 6 bases, with 7 bases separating them. Germline CDR1 and CDR2: ENHRY and SYGVKD. Only healthy Caucasians were enrolled as donors. This clonotype was seen a few times. The antigen remains unidentified. A single record per CDR3 protein comes from TCRdb applying MiXCR to the 5' RACE reads. The sample includes fewer than 900,000 distinct CDR3 sequences, 15% to 20% of them seen just once. The same sample was also used in a study of T cells expressing NK-cell markers. From that second work: Alpha-beta TCR T cells were the sole sorting target in several experiments, owing to an anti-gamma-delta TCR antibody.

This clonotype was sampled from a woman aged 18-29 years in good health. Sequenced: PBMCs. V is TRBV10-3 and J is TRBJ2-1; D unresolved. The CDR3 here is CAISELGSNEQFF. In DNA, the CDR3 is TGTGCCATCAGTGAGTTAGGGTCCAATGAGCAGTTCTTC.